The present T cell receptor (beta chain) was sequenced within a study of blood T cells in healthy people across ages. Study-wide points: Long-lived donors had more naive CD4+ cells and higher diversity than aged donors. TCR beta diversity per million T cells fell roughly linearly with age.

For this clonotype: Its antigen is still unknown.

Primers used in a second PCR of roughly 6 to 11 cycles were a sample-barcoded 5' primer and a J-beta primer mix. Tagging of each cDNA molecule was performed by a template-switch adaptor with 12 random nucleotides. TCRdb ran MiXCR on the 5' RACE reads and lists one entry per CDR3 protein. In the table there are 450,000 to 600,000 distinct CDR3 sequences, roughly a quarter of which are singletons. Looked up from germline, CDR1 is SEHNR and CDR2 is FQNEAQ (reference sequence). CDR3 length: 14 amino acids. These sequences were also reported in another study, on T cells of mothers and their children. This second study says: Per child, around 3 million TCR beta CDR3 reads were obtained, against over 10 million per mother.

The V call is TRBV7-9, the J call TRBJ2-5, with a possible D match to TRBD2 (6 bases). The J call is uncertain, as TRBJ2-1 better fits the DNA end. Material for sequencing was blood. This TCR derives from a boy younger than 10 in good health. The CDR3 DNA is TGTGCCAGCAGCTTAGCGTGGCGGGAAGAGGAGCAGTTCTTC. Protein sequence: CASSLAWREEEQFF.